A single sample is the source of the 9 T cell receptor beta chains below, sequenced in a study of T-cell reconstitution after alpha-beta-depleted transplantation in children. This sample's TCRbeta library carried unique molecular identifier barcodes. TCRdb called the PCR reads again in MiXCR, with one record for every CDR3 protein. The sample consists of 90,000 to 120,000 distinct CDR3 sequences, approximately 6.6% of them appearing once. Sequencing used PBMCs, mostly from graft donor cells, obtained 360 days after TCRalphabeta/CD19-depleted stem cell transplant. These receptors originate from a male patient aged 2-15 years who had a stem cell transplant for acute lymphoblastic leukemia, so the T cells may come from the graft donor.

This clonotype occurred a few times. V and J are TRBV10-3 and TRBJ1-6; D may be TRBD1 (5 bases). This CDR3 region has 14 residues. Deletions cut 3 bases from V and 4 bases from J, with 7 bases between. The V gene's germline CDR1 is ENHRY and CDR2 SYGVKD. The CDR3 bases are TGTGCCATCAGTGAACAGGCTTATAATTCACCCCTCCACTTT. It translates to CAISEQAYNSPLHF.

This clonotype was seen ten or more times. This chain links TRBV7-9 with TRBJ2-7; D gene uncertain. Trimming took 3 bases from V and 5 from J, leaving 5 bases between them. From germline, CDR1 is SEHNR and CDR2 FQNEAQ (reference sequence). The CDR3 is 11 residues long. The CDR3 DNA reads TGTGCCAGCAGCTTGGGGAACGAGCAGTACTTC. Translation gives CASSLGNEQYF.

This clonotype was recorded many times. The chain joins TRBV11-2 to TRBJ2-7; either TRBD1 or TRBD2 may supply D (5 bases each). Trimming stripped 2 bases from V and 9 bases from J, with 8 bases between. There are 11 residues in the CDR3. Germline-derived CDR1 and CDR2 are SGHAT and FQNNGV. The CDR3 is CASSLLGGQYF. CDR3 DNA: TGTGCCAGCAGCTTACTTGGGGGGCAGTACTTC.

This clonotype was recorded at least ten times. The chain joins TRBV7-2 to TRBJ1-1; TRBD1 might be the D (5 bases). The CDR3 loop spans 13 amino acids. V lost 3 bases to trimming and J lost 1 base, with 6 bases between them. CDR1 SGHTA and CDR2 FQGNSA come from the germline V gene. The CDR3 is CASSLTENTEAFF. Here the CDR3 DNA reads TGTGCCAGCAGCTTGACAGAGAACACTGAAGCTTTCTTT.

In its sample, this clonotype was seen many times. The CDR3 coding sequence is TGTGCCAGCAGCGTAGCTCCCCGGACAGGCCCCTACGAGCAGTACTTC. Translated: CASSVAPRTGPYEQYF. J is TRBJ2-7 and V is TRBV9, with 7 bases aligning to TRBD1. The germline V gene encodes CDR1 SGDLS and CDR2 YYNGEE. V shed 0 bases, J shed 2 bases, and the junction held 8 bases outside the gene matches. This CDR3 has 16 residues.

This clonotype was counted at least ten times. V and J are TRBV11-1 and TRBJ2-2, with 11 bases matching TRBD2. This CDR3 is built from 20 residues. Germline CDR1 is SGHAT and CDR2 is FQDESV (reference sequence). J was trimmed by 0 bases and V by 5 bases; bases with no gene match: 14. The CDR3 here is CASSPPRLAGLSANTGELFF. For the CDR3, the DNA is TGTGCCAGCAGCCCCCCTAGACTAGCGGGACTTTCCGCGAACACCGGGGAGCTGTTTTTT.

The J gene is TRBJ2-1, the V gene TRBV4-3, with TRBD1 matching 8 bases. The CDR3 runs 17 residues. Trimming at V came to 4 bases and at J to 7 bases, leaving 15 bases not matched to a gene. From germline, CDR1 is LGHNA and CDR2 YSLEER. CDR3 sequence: CASSPHAGQGWPNEQFF. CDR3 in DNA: TGCGCCAGCAGCCCTCATGCTGGACAGGGTTGGCCAAATGAGCAGTTCTTC.

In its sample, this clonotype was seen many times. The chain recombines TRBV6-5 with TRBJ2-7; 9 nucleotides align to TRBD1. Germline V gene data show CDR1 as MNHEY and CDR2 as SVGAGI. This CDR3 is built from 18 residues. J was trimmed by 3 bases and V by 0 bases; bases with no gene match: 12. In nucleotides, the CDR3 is TGTGCCAGCAGTTACTCGTTAAGGGGACAGGGCGGCCACTACGAGCAGTACTTC. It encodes CASSYSLRGQGGHYEQYF.

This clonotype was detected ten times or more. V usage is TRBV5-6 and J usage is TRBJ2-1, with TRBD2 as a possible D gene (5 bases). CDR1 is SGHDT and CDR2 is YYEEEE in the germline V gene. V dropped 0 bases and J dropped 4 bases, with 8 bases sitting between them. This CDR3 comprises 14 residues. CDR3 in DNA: TGTGCCAGCAGCTTGGGTCGGAGGTACAATGAGCAGTTCTTC. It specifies CASSLGRRYNEQFF.